Given below is one T cell receptor (beta chain) in context. Antigen specificity is unknown. The sample originates from a study of T cell responses to AZD1222 COVID-19 vaccine. This CDR3 has 14 amino acids. Per germline, CDR1 MGHRA and CDR2 YSYEKL. The V end lost 1 base, the J end lost 16 bases, and 17 bases lay between the germline ends. Assay: immunoSEQ multiplex PCR; the TCRdb copy retains only in-frame clones and omits some. This sample has 150,000 to 180,000 clones, with roughly nine tenths found just once. Whole-study findings and limits: Mapped onto spike, vaccine-associated CD4 TCRs spanned it and were dominant at 160-218 and 743-854. As reported, nearly half of all spike-specific TCRs target variant regions that are unmutated.

The source is an adult who had recovered from COVID-19. This specimen consisted of peripheral blood, obtained after recovery from COVID-19. The chain couples TRBV4-1 to TRBJ1-6; D unresolved. The CDR3 here is CASSQVFPRPELHF. The CDR3 DNA follows: TGCGCCAGCAGCCAAGTATTTCCGCGGCCCGAGCTCCACTTT.